This T cell receptor (beta chain) was recovered during a study of patients and donors after allogeneic stem cell transplantation. V was pared by 0 bases and J by 4 bases, with 8 bases between. CDR1 is MNHEY and CDR2 is SMNVEV in the germline V gene (reference sequence). The CDR3 covers 14 residues. This clonotype was detected only a few times. MiXCR was run by TCRdb on the RT-PCR reads, yielding one entry per CDR3 protein. There are 920,000 or so distinct CDR3 sequences in the sample; roughly 17% occur only once, and around 6% lies in the top ten. The V call is TRBV27, the J call TRBJ2-3; D not certain. The TCR comes from a human donor who was either an allogeneic HSCT recipient or a stem cell or donor lymphocyte infusion donor (not recorded which). It is not recorded whose cells these are; they may come from a transplant donor. The specimen sequenced was blood, either unsorted or a sorted T cell fraction (not recorded which). The CDR3 DNA follows: TGTGCCAGCAGTTTATCGCGAGCGTCAGATACGCAGTATTTT. Translating it yields CASSLSRASDTQYF.